The 22 T cell receptor beta chains below all came from one sample that was sequenced in a study of Tregs in tolerant kidney transplant recipients. Repertoires were generated with immunoSEQ multiplex PCR, while TCRdb's copy carries only in-frame clones and drops some. This table holds about 48,000 clones. The source material was CD4+ T cells from blood, sampled before the transplant. The receptors here all came from a human donor who received a combined kidney and bone marrow transplant.

Concerning this clone itself: The read comes to an end 3 residues before the CDR3 does, leaving the germline J gene to fill in the end. The chain carries TRBV6-2 or TRBV6-3 and TRBJ1-2; 8 bases are a match to TRBD1. The CDR3 has 14 residues. Germline V gives CDR1 MNHEY, CDR2 SVGEGT. The ends lost 6 bases at V and 2 bases at J; junction bases unmatched: 5. The CDR3 reads CASRERQGNYGYTF. CDR3 DNA (partial): TGTGCCAGCAGGGAAAGACAGGGGAACTATGGC.

Concerning this clone itself: The observed sequence ends 3 residues before the CDR3 terminus, with the missing tail filled in from the germline J gene. The J gene is TRBJ2-7, the V gene TRBV5-1, with 7 bases fitting TRBD1. Germline-derived CDR1 and CDR2 are SGHRS and YFSETQ. V was clipped by 5 bases and J by 3 bases; unmatched bases: 11. The CDR3 is 15 amino acids. The CDR3 protein is CASSPGQVDRYEQYF. The sequenced part of the CDR3 DNA is TGCGCCAGCAGTCCCGGACAGGTGGATCGCTACGAG.

A remark on this clone: The read halts 3 residues ahead of the CDR3 end, with the missing end drawn from the germline J gene. The V gene is TRBV5-1, the J gene TRBJ2-3; no clear D gene. CDR3 length equals 12 residues. Trimming took off 4 bases at V and 3 bases at J, with 6 bases between the two ends. Looked up from germline, CDR1 is SGHRS and CDR2 is YFSETQ. The sequenced CDR3 bases are TGCGCCAGCAGCCGTTTGACAGATACG. It is translated as CASSRLTDT. The CDR3 reads in full as CASSRLTDTQYF.

CDR3 DNA, as far as it was read: TGCGCCAGCAGCTTGAGCCATTGGGGCGAGACC. It specifies CASSLSHWGET. The entire CDR3 is CASSLSHWGETQYF. The chain has TRBV5-1 and TRBJ2-5, with D perhaps TRBD1 (5 bases). The sequenced fragment ends 3 residues before the CDR3 boundary, so the rest is inferred from the germline J gene. The CDR3 spans 14 residues. The V end was cut by 1 base, the J end by 5 bases, with 12 bases between. Germline loops: CDR1 SGHRS, CDR2 YFSETQ.

In the case of this clone: The sequenced fragment ends 3 residues before the CDR3 boundary, so the rest is inferred from the germline J gene. The chain employs TRBV7-7 and TRBJ2-1; 11 nucleotides agree with TRBD2. Unmatched junction bases numbered 10, after V lost 5 bases and J lost 7 bases. CDR1 SSHAT and CDR2 FNYEAQ come from the germline V gene (reference sequence). The CDR3 runs to 16 residues. This CDR3 reads CASSRGTSGGSNEQFF. The DNA read from the CDR3 is TGTGCCAGCAGCCGGGGGACTAGCGGAGGGAGTAATGAG.

In regard to this clone: The read halts 3 residues ahead of the CDR3 end, with the missing end drawn from the germline J gene. V is TRBV20-1 and J is TRBJ1-1; the D gene is possibly TRBD1 (5 bases). Trimming left V 4 bases short and J 0 bases short, with 12 bases between. The CDR3 has 14 residues. Germline V gene data show CDR1 as DFQATT and CDR2 as SNEGSKA (reference sequence). The CDR3 protein is CSANRQPMNTEAFF. CDR3 DNA (partial): TGCAGTGCTAATCGACAGCCAATGAACACTGAA.

To note about this clone: With the read ending 3 residues before the CDR3 end, the germline J gene is used to fill in that end. This chain links TRBV18 with TRBJ2-3; 13 bases are shared with TRBD2. With V trimmed by 5 bases and J by 6 bases, 8 bases remained unmatched. Looked up from germline, CDR1 is KGHSH and CDR2 is LQKENI. This CDR3 region has 16 residues. Incomplete CDR3 DNA: TGTGCCAGCTCAACTGGGACTAGCGGGACCGGGGATACG. It encodes CASSTGTSGTGDT. Given in full, the CDR3 is CASSTGTSGTGDTQYF.

Of note for this clone: The read halts 3 residues ahead of the CDR3 end, with the missing end drawn from the germline J gene. The rearrangement uses TRBV18 and TRBJ1-4; 8 bases are a match to TRBD1. With 4 bases clipped from V and 7 bases from J, the junction kept 8 bases outside the gene matches. The CDR3 is 15 residues long. The V gene's germline CDR1 is KGHSH and CDR2 LQKENI. The CDR3 protein is CASSQTGGEGEKLFF. The CDR3 DNA, read in part, is TGTGCCAGCTCACAAACAGGGGGTGAAGGTGAAAAA.

With respect to this clone: The read falls 3 residues short of the CDR3 end, and the missing part is taken from the germline J gene. V gene TRBV20-1 combines with J gene TRBJ2-1; 8 bases line up with TRBD2. V dropped 8 bases and J dropped 8; count of bases not matched to a gene: 26. The CDR3 length is 18 residues. Looked up from germline, CDR1 is DFQATT and CDR2 is SNEGSKA (reference sequence). CDR3 residues: CSTLPLRSSAGERDEQFF. The part of the CDR3 DNA that was read is TGCAGTACCCTCCCACTGAGATCGTCAGCGGGAGAAAGGGATGAG.

Incomplete CDR3 DNA: TGTGCCAGCAGCCAAGGATCAGGGGGACTCTCAGATACG. Its translation is CASSQGSGGLSDT. The full CDR3 reads CASSQGSGGLSDTQYF. V usage is TRBV14 and J usage is TRBJ2-3, with D possibly being TRBD1 (7 bases). The read finishes 3 residues shy of the CDR3 end, and the germline J gene is used to complete it. The CDR3 covers 16 residues. Deletions cut 1 base from V and 4 bases from J, with 15 bases between. The germline V gene encodes CDR1 SGHDN and CDR2 FVKESK.

Concerning this clone: Coverage ceases 3 residues before the CDR3 finishes, and the germline J gene fills in the end. The genes are TRBV5-6 and TRBJ1-1, with D possibly TRBD1 on 6 matching bases. The germline V gene encodes CDR1 SGHDT and CDR2 YYEEEE. V lost 2 bases, J lost 7 bases, and 15 bases lay in between. The CDR3 has 14 amino acids. The covered CDR3 bases are TGTGCCAGCAGCTTCGGGCAGGGGCTTATTGAA. Protein: CASSFGQGLIE. The whole CDR3 region reads CASSFGQGLIEAFF.

CDR3 protein: CASSASGTPGNIQYF. The CDR3 bases that were read are TGTGCCAGCAGCGCTAGCGGGACCCCCGGGAACATT. V and J are TRBV11-3 and TRBJ2-4; 9 bases map to TRBD2. The read ends 3 residues shy of where the CDR3 ends; the end is completed using the germline J gene. Germline V CDR1 and CDR2: SGHNT, YENEEA. This CDR3 is built from 15 residues. Germline trimming cut 5 bases from V and 7 bases from J; bases unmatched to any gene: 9.

Details on this clone: Read coverage stops 3 residues before the CDR3 terminus; the germline J gene supplies the remainder. The chain recombines TRBV20-1 with TRBJ2-7; 11 bases fit TRBD1. CDR3 size: 14 residues. J gave up 6 bases and V 0 bases, and 4 bases lay outside the gene matches. Germline V gene sequence: CDR1 DFQATT, CDR2 SNEGSKA (reference sequence). The CDR3 spells CSAREGTGGGEQYF. The part of the CDR3 DNA that was read is TGCAGTGCTAGAGAGGGGACAGGGGGTGGCGAG.

On this clone: The CDR3 extends 3 residues past the end of the read, so its final part is completed from the germline J gene. The chain links TRBV20-1 to TRBJ1-4; 9 bases align to TRBD1. Germline V gene sequence: CDR1 DFQATT, CDR2 SNEGSKA (reference sequence). CDR3 length: 11 residues. The DNA read from the CDR3 is TGCAGTGCTCACAGGGGGCTAACA. It yields the protein CSAHRGLT. The whole CDR3 is CSAHRGLTLFF.

In the case of this clone: The read ends 3 residues before the CDR3 terminus; that terminus is restored from the germline J gene. The rearrangement links TRBV20-1 to TRBJ2-6, with D tentatively TRBD1 (6 bases). Looked up from germline, CDR1 is DFQATT and CDR2 is SNEGSKA (reference sequence). The CDR3 has 18 amino acids. Between the trimmed V and J ends, which lost 6 bases and 0 bases, there was a span of 21 bases. CDR3 residues: CSALPVTGQFSGANVLTF. The sequenced CDR3 bases are TGCAGTGCCCTGCCAGTAACCGGACAGTTCTCTGGGGCCAACGTC.

Points on this clone: The read terminates 3 residues before the CDR3 end, so the remaining end is supplied by the germline J gene. The chain couples TRBV27 to TRBJ1-4; D remains unclear. Deletions cut 5 bases from V and 7 bases from J, with 8 bases between. This CDR3 spans 12 amino acids. In germline, CDR1 is MNHEY, CDR2 SMNVEV (reference sequence). CDR3 protein: CASSREGEKLFF. The part of the CDR3 DNA that was read is TGTGCCAGCAGTAGAGAAGGTGAAAAA.

With respect to this clone: The read ends 3 residues shy of where the CDR3 ends; the end is completed using the germline J gene. The J gene is TRBJ1-5, the V gene TRBV19; the match to TRBD1 covers 7 bases. This CDR3 has 14 residues. The V and J ends lost 5 bases and 4 bases, in that order; junction bases with no gene match: 5. The germline gives CDR1 LNHDA, CDR2 SQIVND (reference sequence). The sequenced part of the CDR3 DNA is TGTGCCAGTAGTCCAGGGGGGTCTAATCAGCCC. This codes for CASSPGGSNQP. The CDR3 as a whole reads CASSPGGSNQPQHF.

In regard to this clone: The read comes to an end 3 residues before the CDR3 does, leaving the germline J gene to fill in the end. The chain employs TRBV19 and TRBJ2-5; possible D gene TRBD2, 5 bases. V dropped 5 bases and J dropped 5 bases, with 24 bases sitting between them. Germline CDR1 and CDR2: LNHDA and SQIVND (reference sequence). The CDR3 runs 17 residues. The covered CDR3 bases are TGTGCCAGTAGTTCACGAGGGCTCTCGCGGGCCGGGGAGACC. Its protein is CASSSRGLSRAGET. The complete CDR3 sequence is CASSSRGLSRAGETQYF.

On this clone itself: Coverage ceases 3 residues before the CDR3 finishes, and the germline J gene fills in the end. The chain uses TRBV7-9 and TRBJ2-1, with 7 positions matching TRBD2. Trimming cost V 5 bases and J 6 bases; bases outside gene matches: 10. The germline CDR1 and CDR2 sequences are SEHNR and FQNEAQ (reference sequence). The CDR3 length is 15 residues. CDR3 residues: CASSPGLDSGNEQFF. CDR3 DNA, as far as it was read: TGTGCCAGCAGCCCTGGACTAGATTCGGGCAATGAG.

Points on this clone: The read ends 3 residues shy of where the CDR3 ends; the end is completed using the germline J gene. The rearrangement joins TRBV29-1 to TRBJ1-5, with TRBD1 matching 9 bases. Germline V lookup: CDR1 SQVTM, CDR2 ANQGSEA. This CDR3 contains 15 residues. Losses at the gene ends were 6 bases for V and 2 bases for J; bases not matched to a gene: 8. The CDR3 here is CSVATQGAGNQPQHF. CDR3 DNA, as far as it was read: TGCAGCGTCGCTACACAGGGGGCGGGCAATCAGCCC. Together with reference TRBV29-1 and TRBJ1-5, the CDR3 gives the full variable domain: SAVISQKPSRDICQRGTSLTIQCQVDSQVTMMFWYRQQPGQSLTLIATANQGSEATYESGFVIDKFPISRPNLTFSTLTVSNMSPEDSSIYLCSVATQGAGNQPQHFGDGTRLSIL.

To note about this clone: Read sequence stops 3 residues before the CDR3 end, and the germline J gene provides the missing end. The chain couples TRBV20-1 to TRBJ2-5; a possible D gene is TRBD1 (5 bases). The CDR3 length is 14 residues. With 3 bases removed from V and 3 bases from J, the gap between germline ends came to 14 bases. Looked up from germline, CDR1 is DFQATT and CDR2 is SNEGSKA (reference sequence). CDR3 sequence: CSARQGRREETQYF. The part of the CDR3 DNA that was read is TGCAGTGCTAGGCAGGGTCGGAGAGAAGAGACC.

As concerns this clone: The CDR3 end lies 3 residues beyond the end of the read and is filled in from the germline J gene. This sequence joins TRBV30 and TRBJ1-5; D unclear. V gave up 2 bases and J gave up 4 bases, with 15 bases separating them. The CDR3 extends over 15 amino acids. Germline V CDR1 and CDR2: GTSNPN, SVGIG (reference sequence). The CDR3 loop reads CAWSFTRHPNQPQHF. The CDR3 bases that were read are TGTGCCTGGAGTTTCACACGCCACCCTAATCAGCCC.